One T cell receptor (beta chain) is described in this entry. The V end lost 0 bases, the J end lost 4 bases, and 6 bases lay between the germline ends. The CDR3 runs 14 residues. Germline CDR1 and CDR2: SGHAT and FQNNGV. It was with random hexamers that 0.5 to 1 ug RNA was reverse transcribed. TCRdb ran MiXCR on the immunoSEQ multiplex PCR reads and lists one entry per CDR3 protein. The sample comprises around 130,000 distinct CDR3 sequences, more than 75% of which are singletons, and 0.24% rests with the top ten. This entry belongs to a study of CD8 T cells in Susac syndrome. The multiple sclerosis controls comprised treatment-naive patients whose relapsing-remitting disease was stable or active.

The J gene is TRBJ2-2, the V gene TRBV11-2, with D hard to call. This TCR came from a human donor with multiple sclerosis. The sample consisted of CD8+ T cells from PBMCs. The CDR3 sequence: CASSLDLGTGELFF. The CDR3 DNA reads as TGTGCCAGCAGCTTAGATCTGGGCACCGGGGAGCTGTTTTTT.